The 2 T cell receptor beta chains below all came from one sample that was sequenced in a study of monozygotic twins with inflammatory bowel disease. TCRdb re-analyzed the 5' RACE reads; it lists each CDR3 protein once, without DNA. Recorded here are more than 300,000 distinct CDR3 sequences; the top ten clones represent more than 4.5%. Sequenced input: blood. These receptors all stem from a human donor with ulcerative colitis or Crohn's disease, or a healthy co-twin of an affected twin (not recorded which).

The chain is built from TRBV24-1 and TRBJ2-3; the D call of TRBD1 rests on TCRdb alone, since no DNA is present to check it. CDR1 is KGHDR and CDR2 is SFDVKD in the germline V gene. The CDR3 extends over 17 amino acids. CDR3 residues: CATSDLGQGGLTDTQYF.

This chain connects TRBV13 to TRBJ2-3; absent DNA, TCRdb's TRBD2 call cannot be checked. Looked up from germline, CDR1 is PRHDT and CDR2 is FYEKMQ (reference sequence). The CDR3 spans 14 residues. The CDR3 loop is CASSTREARYPQYF.